This entry concerns a single TCR beta chain. Profiled with immunoSEQ multiplex PCR; TCRdb holds only in-frame clones, not every one. Here the sample spans roughly 13,000 clones, 85% to 95% being singletons. The entry originates in a study of technical replicates of blood from several donors. Germline V gene sequence: CDR1 SEHNR, CDR2 FQNEAQ (reference sequence). The CDR3 contains 14 residues. V lost 6 bases to trimming and J lost 3 bases; unmatched junction nucleotides: 7. The clonotype was recovered from a human donor in good health. Source material: PBMCs. The chain has TRBV7-9 and TRBJ2-7; TRBD1 aligns across 8 bases. As DNA, the CDR3 is TGTGCCAGCAGTCCGGGACAGGCGGGCTACGAGCAGTACTTC. It specifies CASSPGQAGYEQYF.